The next 20 T cell receptor beta chains were all read from a single sample in a study of tumor and adjacent non-tumor tissue in lung cancer. This sample's RNA came from whole unsorted tissue. The normal lung tissue was taken more than 3 cm from the tumor edge. The library came from three nested PCR rounds adapted from ARM-PCR protocols. Via MiXCR, TCRdb re-called the multiplex PCR reads, giving one row per CDR3 protein. Of 98,000 or so distinct CDR3 sequences detected, 75% to 85% appear once; the ten largest clones hold about 31%. The sequenced material came from distant non-tumor lung tissue. These receptors originate from a man aged 55 to 70 with small cell lung cancer.

Of note for this clonotype: The junction differs from germline at one of its ends, possibly a read error. This chain's CDR3 is CAISLAQGGRQPQHF. CDR3 nucleotide sequence: TGTGCCATCAGTTTAGCACAAGGGGGCCGACAGCCCCAGCATTTT. V and J are TRBV12-3 or TRBV12-4 and TRBJ1-5; 7 bases align to TRBD1. The CDR3 consists of 15 residues.

Comments on this clonotype: The junction shows a germline mismatch at one end, possibly a read error. The rearrangement links TRBV11-2 to TRBJ2-1; 9 positions agree with TRBD2. The CDR3 is 13 residues long. Germline V CDR1 and CDR2: SGHAT, FQNNGV. The chain's CDR3 is CATSSLTSGLQFF. CDR3 DNA: TGTGCCACCAGCTCACTCACTAGCGGGCTGCAGTTCTTC.

The rearrangement joins TRBV6-2 or TRBV6-3 to TRBJ2-7; TRBD2 is a possible D gene (5 bases). This CDR3 is built from 14 residues. V lost 7 bases, J lost 7 bases, and 20 bases lay in between. CDR1 and CDR2 (germline): MNHEY, SVGEGT. The chain's CDR3 is CASKIPGIPMEQYF. DNA for the CDR3: TGTGCCAGCAAGATACCGGGAATCCCTATGGAGCAGTACTTC.

With respect to this clonotype: This could be a read error, since a much larger clone is one nucleotide away. The CDR3 end shows no conserved phenylalanine or tryptophan, and so a read error is likely. The chain joins TRBV5-1 to TRBJ2-6; tentative D call: TRBD1 (5 bases). The CDR3 contains 14 residues. The V and J ends lost 7 bases and 4 bases respectively, with 12 bases between them. The germline gives CDR1 SGHRS, CDR2 YFSETQ. The CDR3 bases are TGCGCCAGCTCGGACACCGCGGGGGCCAACGTCCTGACTTAC. It yields the protein CASSDTAGANVLTY.

V and J are TRBV11-2 and TRBJ1-5, with 12 positions matching TRBD1. This CDR3 comprises 15 residues. Germline values: CDR1 SGHAT, CDR2 FQNNGV. CDR3 loop: CVCSPGTGGIQPQHF. Here the CDR3 DNA reads TGTGTCTGCAGCCCCGGGACAGGGGGCATTCAGCCCCAGCATTTT.

Regarding this clonotype: The junction does not match germline at one end; this may be a read error. J is TRBJ2-3 and V is TRBV11-2; 7 nucleotides line up with TRBD2. The length of the CDR3 is 12 residues. CDR1 SGHAT and CDR2 FQNNGV come from the germline V gene. Written as DNA, the CDR3 is TGTGCCAGCAGTGGGAGGGGCGATACGCTGTATTTT. It codes for CASSGRGDTLYF.

As concerns this clonotype: Sequence at one end of the junction differs from germline and may be a read error. The chain couples TRBV11-2 to TRBJ2-1; unclear D gene. This CDR3 region has 14 residues. CDR1 is SGHAT, CDR2 FQNNGV, per germline. The DNA for the CDR3 is TGTGCCAGCAGCTTAGCCATAGGGTACGATGAGCCGTTCTTC. Its protein is CASSLAIGYDEPFF.

Notes on this clonotype: The conserved phenylalanine or tryptophan normally closing the CDR3 is absent here, so this likely arose from a read error. The chain links TRBV5-4 to TRBJ1-1, with a weak D call TRBD1 (6 bases). Germline assignment: CDR1 SGHNT and CDR2 YYREEE (reference sequence). V lost 0 bases and J 1 base, leaving 13 bases between the germline ends. This CDR3 is built from 16 residues. The CDR3 loop reads CASSLGEGGANTEAFV. CDR3 nucleotides: TGTGCCAGCAGCTTGGGCGAAGGGGGGGCGAACACTGAAGCTTTCGTT.

With regard to this clonotype: The junction shows a germline mismatch at one end, possibly a read error. The chain couples TRBV5-1 to TRBJ2-4; possibly TRBD2 for D (6 bases). This CDR3 contains 13 residues. Germline V lookup: CDR1 SGHRS, CDR2 YFSETQ. The CDR3 nucleotides read TGCACCAGCAGCGTGGAGAGTATCGGGACTCCGTACTTC. Protein sequence: CTSSVESIGTPYF.

On this clonotype itself: A much larger clone lies a single base off, so this may be a read error. J is TRBJ1-6 and V is TRBV20-1; 8 bases map to TRBD1. The V gene's germline CDR1 is DFQATT and CDR2 SNEGSKA (reference sequence). The CDR3 is made up of 14 amino acids. The CDR3 DNA follows: TGCAGTGCTAGACAGGGGGCCAATAATTCACCCCTCCAATTT. Its translation is CSARQGANNSPLQF.

At least ten counts were recorded for this clonotype. This chain links TRBV12-3 or TRBV12-4 with TRBJ2-3; D tentatively fits TRBD1 or TRBD2 (5 bases each). CDR3 length: 15 amino acids. The V and J ends lost 2 bases and 2 bases respectively, with 11 bases between them. Here the CDR3 DNA reads TGTGCCAGCAGTTTAAACTCAGGGACCACAGATACGCAGTATTTT. Translation: CASSLNSGTTDTQYF.

This chain connects TRBV7-9 to TRBJ2-5; tentative D call: TRBD1 (6 bases). This CDR3 spans 14 amino acids. Per the germline V gene, CDR1 is SEHNR and CDR2 is FQNEAQ (reference sequence). Trimming removed 9 bases from V and 5 bases from J, with 19 bases in between. The CDR3 region has the DNA TGTGCCAGAAGTCACTCCACAGGGTTCGAGACCCAGTACTTC. This sequence encodes CARSHSTGFETQYF.

The genes are TRBV5-5 and TRBJ2-5; 7 nucleotides align to TRBD1. The CDR3 consists of 16 residues. The V segment lost 7 bases and the J segment 1 base; nucleotides outside the gene matches: 13. The germline CDR1 and CDR2 sequences are SGHKS and YYEKEE (reference sequence). The DNA of the CDR3 is TGTGCCAGCGGCCTCAGACAGGGACCTTCCCAAGAGACCCAGTACTTC. Encoded protein: CASGLRQGPSQETQYF.

On this clonotype itself: At one boundary the junction diverges from the germline segment, which might be a read error. The CDR3 nucleotides read TGTGCCAGCAGTTACACCAGGACAGGGGGCGCGGAGACCCGGTACTTC. Amino acids: CASSYTRTGGAETRYF. The chain is built from TRBV6-5 and TRBJ2-5, with 11 bases identical to TRBD1. The CDR3 is 16 amino acids. Looked up from germline, CDR1 is MNHEY and CDR2 is SVGAGI.

On this clonotype: Germline is not matched at one junction end, which may reflect a read error. This chain links TRBV12-3 or TRBV12-4 with TRBJ1-3, with no clear D. The CDR3 contains 13 residues. The CDR3 reads CASSGQIGKTIYF. CDR3 nucleotides: TGTGCCAGCAGTGGTCAAATTGGAAAAACCATATATTTT.

This clonotype has just one count. The V and J genes are TRBV29-1 and TRBJ2-5; a possible D gene is TRBD1 (7 bases). The V gene's germline CDR1 is SQVTM and CDR2 ANQGSEA. The CDR3 spans 13 residues. As DNA, the CDR3 is TGCGTCGTATGGAGGGGGCTATCAGAAACCCAGTACTTC. Translated, it gives CVVWRGLSETQYF. Full variable domain (outside the CDR3, taken from reference TRBV29-1 and TRBJ2-5): SAVISQKPSRDICQRGTSLTIQCQVDSQVTMMFWYRQQPGQSLTLIATANQGSEATYESGFVIDKFPISRPNLTFSTLTVSNMSPEDSSIYLCVVWRGLSETQYFGPGTRLLVL.

Remarks on this clonotype: At one of its ends the junction is not consistent with the germline gene, which may arise from a read error. The rearrangement uses TRBV29-1 and TRBJ2-3, with a tentative D call TRBD1 (6 bases). Germline values: CDR1 SQVTM, CDR2 ANQGSEA. The CDR3 is 14 amino acids. CDR3 loop: CRVDKGPRTDTQYF. CDR3 in DNA: TGCAGAGTTGATAAGGGTCCCCGGACAGATACGCAGTATTTC.

The sample holds one count of this clonotype. The rearrangement joins TRBV6-1 to TRBJ2-1; 7 positions match TRBD2. After removal of 2 bases from V and 4 bases from J, the junction contained 5 bases not matched to a gene. In germline, CDR1 is MNHNS, CDR2 SASEGT. The length of the CDR3 is 15 residues. CDR3 in amino acids: CASSELAEIYNEQFF. The CDR3 region has the DNA TGTGCCAGCAGTGAACTAGCGGAGATATACAATGAGCAGTTCTTC.

Turning to this clonotype: Because it lacks the conserved phenylalanine or tryptophan at the end, this CDR3 is likely a read error. The chain links TRBV27 to TRBJ1-6; no firm D call. Trimming removed 11 bases at V and 0 bases at J, with 11 bases between. The CDR3 sequence is 14 residues long. CDR1 is MNHEY, CDR2 SMNVEV, per germline (reference sequence). The CDR3 bases are TGTGCCGGCTCCAAGGGCTCCTATAATTCACCCCTCCACATT. This gives the protein CAGSKGSYNSPLHI.

Points on this clonotype: The junction and the germline gene differ at one end; a read error may be behind it. This chain uses TRBV7-3 with TRBJ2-2; 9 bases are shared with TRBD2. Germline-derived CDR1 and CDR2 are SGHTA and FQGTGA. This CDR3 is built from 13 residues. The DNA for the CDR3 is TGTGTCAGCAGTAGCGGGGGCACCGGGGAGTTGTTTTTT. It encodes CVSSSGGTGELFF.